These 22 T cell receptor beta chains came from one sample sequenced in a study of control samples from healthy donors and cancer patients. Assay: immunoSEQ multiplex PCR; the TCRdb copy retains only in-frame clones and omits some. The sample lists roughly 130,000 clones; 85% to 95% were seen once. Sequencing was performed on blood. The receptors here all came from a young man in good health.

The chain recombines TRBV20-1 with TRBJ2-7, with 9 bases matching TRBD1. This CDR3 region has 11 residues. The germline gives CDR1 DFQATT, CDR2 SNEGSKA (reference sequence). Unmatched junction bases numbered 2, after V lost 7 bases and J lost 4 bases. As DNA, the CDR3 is TGCAGTGTCGGACAGGGGTACGAGCAGTACTTC. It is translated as CSVGQGYEQYF.

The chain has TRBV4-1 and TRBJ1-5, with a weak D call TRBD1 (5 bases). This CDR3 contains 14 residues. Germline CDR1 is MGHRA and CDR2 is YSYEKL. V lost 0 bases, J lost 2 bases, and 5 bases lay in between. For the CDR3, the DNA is TGCGCCAGCAGCCAAGACAGGGGCAATCAGCCCCAGCATTTT. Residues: CASSQDRGNQPQHF.

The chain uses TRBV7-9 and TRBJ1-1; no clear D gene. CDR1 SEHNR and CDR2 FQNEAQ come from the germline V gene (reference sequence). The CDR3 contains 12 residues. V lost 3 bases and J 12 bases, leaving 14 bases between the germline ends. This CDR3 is CASSLEDRRTFF. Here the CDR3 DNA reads TGTGCCAGCAGCTTGGAGGACCGGAGAACTTTCTTT.

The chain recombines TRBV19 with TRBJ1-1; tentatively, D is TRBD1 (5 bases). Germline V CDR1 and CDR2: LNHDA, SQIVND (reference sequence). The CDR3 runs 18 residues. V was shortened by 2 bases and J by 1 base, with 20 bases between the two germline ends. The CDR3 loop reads CASSILTLGTEKNTEAFF. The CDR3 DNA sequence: TGTGCCAGTAGTATACTCACTCTGGGGACCGAGAAGAACACTGAAGCTTTCTTT.

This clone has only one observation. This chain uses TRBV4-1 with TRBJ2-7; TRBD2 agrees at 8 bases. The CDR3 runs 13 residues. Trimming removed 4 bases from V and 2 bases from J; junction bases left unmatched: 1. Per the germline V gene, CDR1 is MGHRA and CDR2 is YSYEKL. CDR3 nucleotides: TGCGCCAGCAGCCTAGCGGGGACCTACGAGCAGTACTTC. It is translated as CASSLAGTYEQYF.

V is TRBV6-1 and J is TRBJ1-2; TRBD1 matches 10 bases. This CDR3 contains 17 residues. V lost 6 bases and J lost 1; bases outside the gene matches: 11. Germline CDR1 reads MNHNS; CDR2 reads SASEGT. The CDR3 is CASREKSGQGRNYGYTF. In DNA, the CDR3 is TGTGCCAGCAGAGAAAAGTCGGGACAGGGGCGTAACTATGGCTACACCTTC.

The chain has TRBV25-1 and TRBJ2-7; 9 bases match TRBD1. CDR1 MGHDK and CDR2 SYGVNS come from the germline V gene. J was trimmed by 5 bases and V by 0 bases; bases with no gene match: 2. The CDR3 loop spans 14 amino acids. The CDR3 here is CASSEYRDRDEQYF. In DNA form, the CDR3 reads TGTGCCAGCAGTGAATATAGGGACAGGGACGAGCAGTACTTC.

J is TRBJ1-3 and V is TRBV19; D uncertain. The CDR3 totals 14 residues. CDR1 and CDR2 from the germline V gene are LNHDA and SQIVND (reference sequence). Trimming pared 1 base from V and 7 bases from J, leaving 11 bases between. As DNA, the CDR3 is TGTGCCAGTAGTATAGTGGCCTACGGGAACACCATATATTTT. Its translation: CASSIVAYGNTIYF.

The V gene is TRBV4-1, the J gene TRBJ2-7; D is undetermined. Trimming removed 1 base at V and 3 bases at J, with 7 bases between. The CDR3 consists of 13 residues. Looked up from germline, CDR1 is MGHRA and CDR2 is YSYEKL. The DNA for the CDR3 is TGCGCCAGCAGCCAAGTGGCTTTCTACGAGCAGTACTTC. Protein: CASSQVAFYEQYF.

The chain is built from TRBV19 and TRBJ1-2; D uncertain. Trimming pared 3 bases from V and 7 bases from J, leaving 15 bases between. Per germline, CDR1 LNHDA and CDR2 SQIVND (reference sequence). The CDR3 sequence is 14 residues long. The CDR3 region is CASSIEGGFSGYTF. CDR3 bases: TGTGCCAGTAGTATTGAGGGCGGGTTCAGTGGCTACACCTTC.

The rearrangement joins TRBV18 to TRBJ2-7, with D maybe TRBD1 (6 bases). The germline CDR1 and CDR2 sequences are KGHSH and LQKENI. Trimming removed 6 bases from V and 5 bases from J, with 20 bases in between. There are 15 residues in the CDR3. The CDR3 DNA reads TGTGCCAGCTCCCCGGTTGGGGACATAAGGAACGAGCAGTACTTC. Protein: CASSPVGDIRNEQYF.

The CDR3 DNA follows: TGCGCCAGCAGCCAAACCTGGTTGTTGGATGGCTACACCTTC. Amino acids: CASSQTWLLDGYTF. The chain has TRBV4-1 and TRBJ1-2, with unresolved D. V was shortened by 2 bases and J by 6 bases, with 13 bases between the two germline ends. This CDR3 is 14 amino acids long. The germline gives CDR1 MGHRA, CDR2 YSYEKL.

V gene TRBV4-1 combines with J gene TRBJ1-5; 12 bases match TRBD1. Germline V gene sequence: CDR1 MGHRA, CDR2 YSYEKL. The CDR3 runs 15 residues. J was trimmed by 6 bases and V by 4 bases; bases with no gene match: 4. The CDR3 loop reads CASSPGQGASQPQHF. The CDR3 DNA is TGCGCCAGCAGCCCGGGACAGGGGGCCAGTCAGCCCCAGCATTTT.

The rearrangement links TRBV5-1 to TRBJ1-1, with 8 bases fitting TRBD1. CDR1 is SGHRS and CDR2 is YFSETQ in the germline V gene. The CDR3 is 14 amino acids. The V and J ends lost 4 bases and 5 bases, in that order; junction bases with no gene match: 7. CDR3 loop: CASSIQGGGTEAFF. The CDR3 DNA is TGCGCCAGCAGCATACAGGGGGGTGGGACTGAAGCTTTCTTT.

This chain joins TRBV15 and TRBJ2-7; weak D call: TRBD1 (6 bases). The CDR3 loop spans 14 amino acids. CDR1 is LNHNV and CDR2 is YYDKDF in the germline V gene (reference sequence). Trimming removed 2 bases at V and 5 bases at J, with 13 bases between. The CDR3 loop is CATSRTTGSHEQYF. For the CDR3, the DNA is TGTGCCACCAGCAGAACCACAGGGTCCCACGAGCAGTACTTC.

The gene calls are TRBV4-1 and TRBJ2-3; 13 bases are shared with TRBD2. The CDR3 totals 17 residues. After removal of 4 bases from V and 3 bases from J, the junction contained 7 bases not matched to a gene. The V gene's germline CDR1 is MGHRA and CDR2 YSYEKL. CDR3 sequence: CASSPLGLAGNTDTQYF. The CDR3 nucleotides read TGCGCCAGCAGCCCACTGGGACTAGCGGGGAATACAGATACGCAGTATTTT.

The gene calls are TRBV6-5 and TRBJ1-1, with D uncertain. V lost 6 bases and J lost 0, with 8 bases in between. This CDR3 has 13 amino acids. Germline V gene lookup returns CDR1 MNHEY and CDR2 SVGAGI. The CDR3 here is CASRGSLNTEAFF. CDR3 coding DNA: TGTGCCAGCAGGGGAAGCTTGAACACTGAAGCTTTCTTT.

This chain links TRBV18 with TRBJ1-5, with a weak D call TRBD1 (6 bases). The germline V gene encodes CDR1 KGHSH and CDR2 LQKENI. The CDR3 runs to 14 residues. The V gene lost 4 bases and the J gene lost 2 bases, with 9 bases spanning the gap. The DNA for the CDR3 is TGTGCCAGCTCACTGGACAGAGGCAATCAGCCCCAGCATTTT. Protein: CASSLDRGNQPQHF.

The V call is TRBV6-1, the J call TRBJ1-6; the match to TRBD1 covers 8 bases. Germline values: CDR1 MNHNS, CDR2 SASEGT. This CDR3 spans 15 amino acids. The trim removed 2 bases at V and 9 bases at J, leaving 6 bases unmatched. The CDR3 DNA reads TGTGCCAGCAGTGAACGTCAGGGGGCTACTTCACCCCTCCACTTT. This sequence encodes CASSERQGATSPLHF.

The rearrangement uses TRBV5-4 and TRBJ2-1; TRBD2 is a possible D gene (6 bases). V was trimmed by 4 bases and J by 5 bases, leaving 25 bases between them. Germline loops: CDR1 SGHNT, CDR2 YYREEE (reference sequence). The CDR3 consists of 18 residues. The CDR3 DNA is TGTGCCAGCAGCCTGGCTTGGCCTCTCGGGGGAGCCCACAATGAGCAGTTCTTC. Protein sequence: CASSLAWPLGGAHNEQFF.

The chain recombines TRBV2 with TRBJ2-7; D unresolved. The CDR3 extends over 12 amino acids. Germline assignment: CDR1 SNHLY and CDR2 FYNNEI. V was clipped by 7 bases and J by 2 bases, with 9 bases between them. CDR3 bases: TGTGCCAGCAAGGGTCAAACCTACGAGCAGTACTTC. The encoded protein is CASKGQTYEQYF.

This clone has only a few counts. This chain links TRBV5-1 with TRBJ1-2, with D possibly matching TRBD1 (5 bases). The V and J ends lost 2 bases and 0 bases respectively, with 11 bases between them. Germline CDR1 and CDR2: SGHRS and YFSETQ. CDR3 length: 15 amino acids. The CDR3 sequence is CASSFGGTSNYGYTF. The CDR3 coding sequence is TGCGCCAGCAGCTTTGGAGGGACGTCTAACTATGGCTACACCTTC.